Listed below are T cell receptor beta chains from one sample, sequenced in a study of blood T cell repertoires in COVID-19. Repertoires were generated with immunoSEQ multiplex PCR, while TCRdb's copy carries only in-frame clones and drops some. Of under 250,000 clones listed, about 84% were seen once; the top ten hold approximately 6.2%. Input material: peripheral blood. The receptor source for this set is a woman of 80 years or more with COVID-19, enrolled during active disease. Each CDR3 is given with its conserved first and last residue. The order of the fields is CDR3 protein, V gene, CDR3 length, J gene.

CASSPLGGGAYNEQFF	TRBV5-1	16	TRBJ2-1
CASSPLSLTDTQYF	TRBV11-3	14	TRBJ2-3
CSVEAGGTDTQYF	TRBV29-1	13	TRBJ2-3
CASSHSGVPNQPQHF	TRBV3-1/TRBV3-2	15	TRBJ1-5
CASSPDRDYGYTF	TRBV12-3/TRBV12-4	13	TRBJ1-2
CASYQGAPGEKLFF	TRBV11-2	14	TRBJ1-4
CASSYDREAFF	TRBV7-2	11	TRBJ1-1
CASSLGSSGGQDTQYF	TRBV7-7	16	TRBJ2-3
CASSFAENTEAFF	TRBV11-2	13	TRBJ1-1
CASRGDSDLNEQFF	TRBV25-1	14	TRBJ2-1
CASSATGDYGYTF	TRBV6-2/TRBV6-3	13	TRBJ1-2
CASSQDGGSYEQYF	TRBV3-1/TRBV3-2	14	TRBJ2-7
CASSPDRQSYEQYF	TRBV19	14	TRBJ2-7
CASSPPSDPYNEQFF	TRBV3-1/TRBV3-2	15	TRBJ2-1
CASSLGSSNTEAFF	TRBV11-2	14	TRBJ1-1
CAISDGRGTDTQYF	TRBV10-3	14	TRBJ2-3
CASQGVLLGDTEAFF	TRBV2	15	TRBJ1-1
CASSQEGASSPLHF	TRBV3-1/TRBV3-2	14	TRBJ1-6
CASNSPGRVWTEAFF	TRBV28	15	TRBJ1-1
CASSTARAPPYEQYF	TRBV28	15	TRBJ2-7
CASSPQTGTQHF	TRBV7-8	12	TRBJ1-5
CASSLQQGGGYTF	TRBV5-5	13	TRBJ1-2
CASSLARRRGTEAFF	TRBV7-2	15	TRBJ1-1
CATSDQDFYGYTF	TRBV24-1	13	TRBJ1-2
CASSLGLRGGPDTQYF	TRBV5-1	16	TRBJ2-3
CASSRKSGGDYNEQFF	TRBV18	16	TRBJ2-1
CASSFDRGASNQPQHF	TRBV28	16	TRBJ1-5
CASSLAGGEGNTIYF	TRBV5-1	15	TRBJ1-3
CASRAGFGELFF	TRBV6-5	12	TRBJ2-2